The 19 T cell receptor beta chains presented below share a single source sample, sequenced in a study of blood T cell repertoires in COVID-19. Assay: immunoSEQ multiplex PCR; the TCRdb copy retains only in-frame clones and omits some. Of about 130,000 clones in the sample, around 86% are singletons; the top ten hold about 10%. The material sequenced was peripheral blood. These receptors were obtained from a woman aged 70-85 years with COVID-19, enrolled during active disease.

This rearrangement joins TRBV28 to TRBJ1-1, with D maybe TRBD1 (5 bases). V shed 4 bases and J shed 1 base, with 13 bases lying between them. Germline CDR1 and CDR2: MDHEN and SYDVKM. The CDR3 runs 15 residues. CDR3 sequence reads: CASSSGDYKNTEAFF. In DNA, the CDR3 is TGTGCCAGCAGTTCCGGGGACTACAAGAACACTGAAGCTTTCTTT.

The chain couples TRBV27 to TRBJ2-2, with 8 nucleotides matching TRBD1. Germline CDR1 and CDR2: MNHEY and SMNVEV (reference sequence). This CDR3 has 16 residues. Trimming at V came to 2 bases and at J to 6 bases, leaving 8 bases not matched to a gene. CDR3 residues: CASSLQGQGFPGELFF. The CDR3 bases are TGTGCCAGCAGTTTACAAGGACAGGGTTTCCCCGGGGAGCTGTTTTTT.

The chain employs TRBV28 and TRBJ1-1; TRBD1 aligns across 7 bases. Trimming took 5 bases from V and 1 from J; bases not matched to a gene: 4. This CDR3 comprises 14 residues. Germline V CDR1 and CDR2: MDHEN, SYDVKM. The CDR3 nucleotides are TGTGCCAGCAGTCCCCGGACAGGGAACACTGAAGCTTTCTTT. This sequence encodes CASSPRTGNTEAFF.

V is TRBV7-9 and J is TRBJ2-7, with TRBD2 matching over 7 bases. This CDR3 has 13 amino acids. The germline V gene has CDR1 SEHNR and CDR2 FQNEAQ (reference sequence). V lost 5 bases and J lost 3; bases outside the gene matches: 4. CDR3 DNA: TGTGCCAGCAGCGAGGGGAGGGACTACGAGCAGTACTTC. It yields the protein CASSEGRDYEQYF. Together with reference TRBV7-9 and TRBJ2-7, the CDR3 gives the full variable domain: DTGVSQNPRHKITKRGQNVTFRCDPISEHNRLYWYRQTLGQGPEFLTYFQNEAQLEKSRLLSDRFSAERPKGSFSTLEIQRTEQGDSAMYLCASSEGRDYEQYFGPGTRLTVT.

The chain couples TRBV5-6 to TRBJ1-2, with 8 bases identical to TRBD1. The length of the CDR3 is 14 residues. Germline V gene lookup returns CDR1 SGHDT and CDR2 YYEEEE. Germline trimming cut 7 bases from V and 4 bases from J; bases unmatched to any gene: 9. CDR3 nucleotide sequence: TGTGCCAGCGTCGCAGGACAGGGTGCCTATGGCTACACCTTC. It translates to CASVAGQGAYGYTF. Full variable domain (rest looked up from reference TRBV5-6 and TRBJ1-2): DAGVTQSPTHLIKTRGQQVTLRCSPKSGHDTVSWYQQALGQGPQFIFQYYEEEERQRGNFPDRFSGHQFPNYSSELNVNALLLGDSALYLCASVAGQGAYGYTFGSGTRLTVV.

This clone came up once. One end of the junction varies from germline; a read error may be responsible. The CDR3 DNA reads as TGTGCCAGCAGCGATACTGCCGGGACAGCCTCCTTC. This sequence encodes CASSDTAGTASF. The J gene is TRBJ2-7, the V gene TRBV6-2 or TRBV6-3; TRBD1 aligns across 7 bases. This CDR3 is 12 amino acids long. Germline V gene lookup returns CDR1 MNHEY and CDR2 SVGEGT.

There are a few counts of this clone. The chain combines TRBV7-2 with TRBJ1-4; 10 bases fit TRBD1. This CDR3 region has 14 residues. V lost 5 bases and J lost 8; bases outside the gene matches: 5. Germline CDR1 and CDR2: SGHTA and FQGNSA. The DNA for the CDR3 is TGTGCCAGCAGCCGCGACAGGGGGCAAGAAAAACTGTTTTTT. Amino acid sequence: CASSRDRGQEKLFF.

CDR3 DNA: TGTGCCAGCAGCTTAGATGGGGGGTCAGATACGCAGTATTTT. It codes for CASSLDGGSDTQYF. The chain couples TRBV11-3 to TRBJ2-3; TRBD2 might be the D (6 bases). The germline CDR1 and CDR2 sequences are SGHNT and YENEEA. The CDR3 is 14 amino acids. The V gene lost 0 bases and the J gene lost 4 bases, with 8 bases spanning the gap.

The chain joins TRBV20-1 to TRBJ2-5, with D unclear. Germline V gene data show CDR1 as DFQATT and CDR2 as SNEGSKA (reference sequence). This CDR3 region has 13 residues. Between the trimmed V and J ends, which lost 3 bases and 1 base, there was a span of 9 bases. CDR3 residues: CSASRSPQETQYF. The CDR3 DNA is TGCAGTGCTAGTCGGAGCCCCCAAGAGACCCAGTACTTC.

The rearrangement uses TRBV15 and TRBJ1-4; D not resolved. The CDR3 extends over 16 amino acids. Germline V gene data show CDR1 as LNHNV and CDR2 as YYDKDF (reference sequence). V was pared by 0 bases and J by 4 bases, with 12 bases between. The CDR3 bases are TGTGCCACCAGCAGAGACGGAACACGGAGTAATGAAAAACTGTTTTTT. Protein: CATSRDGTRSNEKLFF.

The J gene is TRBJ1-4, the V gene TRBV19, with 7 bases aligning to TRBD1. CDR3 length: 13 residues. V shed 6 bases and J 8 bases; nucleotides not matched to a gene: 6. Germline CDR1 is LNHDA and CDR2 is SQIVND (reference sequence). Written as DNA, the CDR3 is TGTGCCAGTAGGCCAGGGGGTTGGGAAAAACTGTTTTTT. Encoded protein: CASRPGGWEKLFF.

This chain joins TRBV19 and TRBJ2-4; maybe TRBD2 (6 bases). The CDR3 is 16 amino acids. V was pared by 4 bases and J by 0 bases, with 13 bases between. Germline-derived CDR1 and CDR2 are LNHDA and SQIVND (reference sequence). CDR3 in amino acids: CASSTLWGEAKNIQYF. In nucleotides, the CDR3 is TGTGCCAGTAGTACCCTTTGGGGGGAAGCCAAAAACATTCAGTACTTC.

The chain couples TRBV7-2 to TRBJ2-7, with D perhaps TRBD2 (6 bases). Germline V gene sequence: CDR1 SGHTA, CDR2 FQGNSA. The CDR3 consists of 16 residues. Deletions cut 2 bases from V and 0 bases from J, with 14 bases between. The CDR3 here is CASSLKRAGTSYEQYF. CDR3 nucleotides: TGTGCCAGCAGCTTAAAGCGGGCAGGAACCTCCTACGAGCAGTACTTC. Drawing the rest from reference TRBV7-2 and TRBJ2-7, the complete variable domain is GAGVSQSPSNKVTEKGKDVELRCDPISGHTALYWYRQSLGQGLEFLIYFQGNSAPDKSGLPSDRFSAERTGGSVSTLTIQRTQQEDSAVYLCASSLKRAGTSYEQYFGPGTRLTVT.

This sequence joins TRBV6-5 and TRBJ1-2; 9 bases match TRBD1. This CDR3 has 14 residues. Per germline, CDR1 MNHEY and CDR2 SVGAGI. V dropped 5 bases and J dropped 5; count of bases not matched to a gene: 6. In DNA, the CDR3 is TGTGCCAGCAGTAGCCCCGGGACAGGGTATGGCTACACCTTC. This codes for CASSSPGTGYGYTF.

This chain connects TRBV9 to TRBJ2-1, with 11 nucleotides matching TRBD2. The CDR3 sequence is 18 residues long. Germline assignment: CDR1 SGDLS and CDR2 YYNGEE. V shed 4 bases, J shed 10 bases, and the junction held 19 bases outside the gene matches. The DNA of the CDR3 is TGTGCCAGCAGCCCCCAGACGTTAGCGGGGGGGTATGATGGGGAGCAGTTCTTC. Protein product: CASSPQTLAGGYDGEQFF.

This rearrangement joins TRBV18 to TRBJ2-7; tentatively, D is TRBD2 (6 bases). The CDR3 is 15 residues long. Germline CDR1 KGHSH, CDR2 LQKENI. Deletions cut 5 bases from V and 2 bases from J, with 16 bases between. Here the CDR3 DNA reads TGTGCCAGCTCAACCGGGACTGGCGACCCCTACGAGCAGTACTTC. It specifies CASSTGTGDPYEQYF.

The chain links TRBV2 to TRBJ2-7, with TRBD1 matching over 9 bases. J was trimmed by 2 bases and V by 8 bases; bases with no gene match: 10. The germline V gene has CDR1 SNHLY and CDR2 FYNNEI. CDR3 length: 15 amino acids. CDR3 protein: CASQALGTGPYEQYF. The CDR3, as DNA: TGTGCCAGCCAAGCCCTCGGGACAGGGCCCTACGAGCAGTACTTC.

V and J are TRBV11-2 and TRBJ2-5, with a tentative D call TRBD1 (6 bases). This CDR3 has 16 amino acids. Germline V CDR1 and CDR2: SGHAT, FQNNGV. Trimming pared 4 bases from V and 1 base from J, leaving 16 bases between. The CDR3 loop reads CASSYTRTGFQETQYF. The CDR3 region has the DNA TGTGCCAGCAGCTACACCCGAACAGGGTTCCAAGAGACCCAGTACTTC.

V gene TRBV5-1 combines with J gene TRBJ1-1; possible D gene TRBD1, 5 bases. Germline CDR1 and CDR2: SGHRS and YFSETQ. The CDR3 covers 14 residues. Trimming cost V 4 bases and J 2 bases, with 12 bases left between them. The CDR3 region is CASSIGDYNTEAFF. Here the CDR3 DNA reads TGCGCCAGCAGCATAGGGGATTACAACACTGAAGCTTTCTTT.